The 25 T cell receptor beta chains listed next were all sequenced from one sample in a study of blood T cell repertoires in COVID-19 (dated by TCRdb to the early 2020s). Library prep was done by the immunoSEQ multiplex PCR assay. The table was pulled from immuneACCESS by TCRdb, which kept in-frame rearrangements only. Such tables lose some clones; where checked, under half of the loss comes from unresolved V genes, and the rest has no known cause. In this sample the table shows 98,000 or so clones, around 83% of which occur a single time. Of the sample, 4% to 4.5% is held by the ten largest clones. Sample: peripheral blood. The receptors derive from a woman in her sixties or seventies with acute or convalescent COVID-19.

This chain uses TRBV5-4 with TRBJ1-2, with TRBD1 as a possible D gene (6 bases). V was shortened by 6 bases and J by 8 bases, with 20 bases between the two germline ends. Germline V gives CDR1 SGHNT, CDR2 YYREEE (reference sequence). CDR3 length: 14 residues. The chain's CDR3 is CASTLTGGARGYTF. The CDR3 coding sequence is TGTGCCAGCACCCTGACAGGAGGTGCTAGGGGCTACACCTTC.

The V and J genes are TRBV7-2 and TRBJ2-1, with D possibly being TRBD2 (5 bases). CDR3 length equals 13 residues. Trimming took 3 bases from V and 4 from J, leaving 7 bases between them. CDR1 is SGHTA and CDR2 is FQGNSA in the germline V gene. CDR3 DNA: TGTGCCAGCAGCTTCGGACTGTACAATGAGCAGTTCTTC. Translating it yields CASSFGLYNEQFF.

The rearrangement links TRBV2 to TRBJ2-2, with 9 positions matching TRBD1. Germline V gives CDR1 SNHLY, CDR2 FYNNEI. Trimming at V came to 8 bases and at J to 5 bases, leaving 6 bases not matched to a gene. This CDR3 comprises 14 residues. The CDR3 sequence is CASRSGTGTGELFF. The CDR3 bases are TGTGCCAGCCGCTCCGGGACAGGGACCGGGGAGCTGTTTTTT.

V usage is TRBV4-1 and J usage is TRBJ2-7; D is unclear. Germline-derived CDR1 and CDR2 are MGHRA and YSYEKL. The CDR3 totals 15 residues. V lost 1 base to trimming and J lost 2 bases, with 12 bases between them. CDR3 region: CASSQGLGSTYEQYF. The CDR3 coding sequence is TGCGCCAGCAGCCAAGGTTTGGGCTCGACCTACGAGCAGTACTTC.

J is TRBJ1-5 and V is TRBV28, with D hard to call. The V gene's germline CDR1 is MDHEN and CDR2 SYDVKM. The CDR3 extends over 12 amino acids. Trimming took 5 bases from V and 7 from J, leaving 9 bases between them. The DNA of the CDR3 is TGTGCCAGCAGTGGCTTAATCCAGCCCCAGCATTTT. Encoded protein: CASSGLIQPQHF.

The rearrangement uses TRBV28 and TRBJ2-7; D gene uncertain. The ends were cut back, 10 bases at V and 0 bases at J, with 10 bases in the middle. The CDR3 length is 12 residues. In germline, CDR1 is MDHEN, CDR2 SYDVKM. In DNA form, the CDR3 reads TGTGCCACCCAGGCGTCCTCCTACGAGCAGTACGTC. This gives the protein CATQASSYEQYV.

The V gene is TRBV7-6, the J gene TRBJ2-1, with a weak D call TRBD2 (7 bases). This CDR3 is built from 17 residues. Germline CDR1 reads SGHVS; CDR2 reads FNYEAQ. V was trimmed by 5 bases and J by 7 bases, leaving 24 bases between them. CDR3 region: CASSPTPSGTRGNEQFF. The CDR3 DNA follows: TGTGCCAGCAGCCCTACCCCGAGCGGGACGAGGGGGAATGAGCAGTTCTTC.

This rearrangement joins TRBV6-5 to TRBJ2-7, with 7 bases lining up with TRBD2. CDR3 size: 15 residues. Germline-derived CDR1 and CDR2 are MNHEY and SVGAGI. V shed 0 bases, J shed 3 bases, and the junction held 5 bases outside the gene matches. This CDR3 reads CASSYSGRVGYEQYF. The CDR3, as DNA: TGTGCCAGCAGTTACTCGGGGAGGGTGGGCTACGAGCAGTACTTC.

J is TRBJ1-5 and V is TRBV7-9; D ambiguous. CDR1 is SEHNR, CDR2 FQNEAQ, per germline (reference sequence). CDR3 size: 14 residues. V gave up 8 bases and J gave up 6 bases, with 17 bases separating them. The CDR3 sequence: CASGAQTGGQPQHF. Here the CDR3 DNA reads TGTGCCAGCGGAGCCCAAACCGGAGGTCAGCCCCAGCATTTT. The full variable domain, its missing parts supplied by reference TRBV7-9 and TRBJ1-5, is DTGVSQNPRHKITKRGQNVTFRCDPISEHNRLYWYRQTLGQGPEFLTYFQNEAQLEKSRLLSDRFSAERPKGSFSTLEIQRTEQGDSAMYLCASGAQTGGQPQHFGDGTRLSIL.

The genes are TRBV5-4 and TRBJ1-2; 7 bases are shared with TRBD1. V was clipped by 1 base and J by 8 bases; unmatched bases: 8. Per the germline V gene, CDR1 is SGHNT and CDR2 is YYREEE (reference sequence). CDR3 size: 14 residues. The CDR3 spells CASSLWGGGGGYTF. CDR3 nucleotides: TGTGCCAGCAGCTTGTGGGGAGGAGGGGGCGGCTACACCTTC.

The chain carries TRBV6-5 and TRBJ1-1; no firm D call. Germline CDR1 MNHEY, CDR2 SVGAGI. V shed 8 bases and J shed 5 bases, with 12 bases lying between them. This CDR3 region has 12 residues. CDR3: CASAAGWTEAFF. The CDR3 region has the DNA TGTGCCAGCGCGGCGGGGTGGACTGAAGCTTTCTTT.

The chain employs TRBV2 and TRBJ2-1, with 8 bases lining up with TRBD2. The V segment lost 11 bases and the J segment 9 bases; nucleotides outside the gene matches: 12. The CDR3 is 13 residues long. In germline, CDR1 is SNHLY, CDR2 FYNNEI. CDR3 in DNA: TGTGCCTGTAACCGGGGGGGGGTCTCTGAGCAGTTCTTC. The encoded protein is CACNRGGVSEQFF. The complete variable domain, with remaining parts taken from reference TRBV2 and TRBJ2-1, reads EPEVTQTPSHQVTQMGQEVILRCVPISNHLYFYWYRQILGQKVEFLVSFYNNEISEKSEIFDDQFSVERPDGSNFTLKIRSTKLEDSAMYFCACNRGGVSEQFFGPGTRLTVL.

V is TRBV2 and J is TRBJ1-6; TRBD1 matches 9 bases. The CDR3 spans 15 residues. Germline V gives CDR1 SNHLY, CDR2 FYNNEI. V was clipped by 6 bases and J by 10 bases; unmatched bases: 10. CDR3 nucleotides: TGTGCCAGCAGGGCACAGGGGGCGGGTAACTCACCCCTCCACTTT. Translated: CASRAQGAGNSPLHF.

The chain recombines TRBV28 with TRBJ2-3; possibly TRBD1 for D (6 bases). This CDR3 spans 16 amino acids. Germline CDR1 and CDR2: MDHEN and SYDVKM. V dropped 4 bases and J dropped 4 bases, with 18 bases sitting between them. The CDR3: CASSSTGSYSSDTQYF. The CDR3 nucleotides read TGTGCCAGCAGTTCCACAGGGTCATATAGCTCAGATACGCAGTATTTT.

CDR3 sequence: CASRSEPTGNYGYTF. CDR3 DNA: TGTGCCAGCAGATCGGAGCCGACAGGGAACTATGGCTACACCTTC. V and J are TRBV7-2 and TRBJ1-2, with 7 positions matching TRBD1. CDR3 length equals 15 residues. V lost 6 bases and J lost 2; bases outside the gene matches: 9. Germline V gene sequence: CDR1 SGHTA, CDR2 FQGNSA. Supplemented by reference TRBV7-2 and TRBJ1-2, the full variable domain reads GAGVSQSPSNKVTEKGKDVELRCDPISGHTALYWYRQSLGQGLEFLIYFQGNSAPDKSGLPSDRFSAERTGGSVSTLTIQRTQQEDSAVYLCASRSEPTGNYGYTFGSGTRLTVV.

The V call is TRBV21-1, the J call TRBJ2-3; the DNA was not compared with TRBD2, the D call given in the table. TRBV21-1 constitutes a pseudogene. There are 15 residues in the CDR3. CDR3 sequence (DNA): TGTGCCAGCACCAGGACTAGCGGATACACAGATACGCAGTATTTT. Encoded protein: CASTRTSGYTDTQYF.

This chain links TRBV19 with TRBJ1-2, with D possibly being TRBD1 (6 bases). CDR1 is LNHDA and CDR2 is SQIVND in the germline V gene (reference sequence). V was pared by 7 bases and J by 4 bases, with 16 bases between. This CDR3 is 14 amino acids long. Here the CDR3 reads CASIKPGTSYGYTF. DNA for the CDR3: TGTGCCAGTATTAAACCCGGGACAAGCTATGGCTACACCTTC.

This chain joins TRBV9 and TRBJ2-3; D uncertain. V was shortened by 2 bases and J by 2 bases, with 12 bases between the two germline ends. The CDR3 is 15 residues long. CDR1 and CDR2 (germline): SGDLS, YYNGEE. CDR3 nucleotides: TGTGCCAGCAGCGTCGGTAGCCAAACCACAGATACGCAGTATTTT. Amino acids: CASSVGSQTTDTQYF.

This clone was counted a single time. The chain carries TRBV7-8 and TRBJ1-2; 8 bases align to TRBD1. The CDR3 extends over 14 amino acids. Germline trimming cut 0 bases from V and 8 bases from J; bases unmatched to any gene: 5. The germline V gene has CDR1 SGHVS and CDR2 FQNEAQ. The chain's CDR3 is CASSLAPRGHGYTF. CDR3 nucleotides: TGTGCCAGCAGCTTAGCCCCCAGGGGGCACGGCTACACCTTC.

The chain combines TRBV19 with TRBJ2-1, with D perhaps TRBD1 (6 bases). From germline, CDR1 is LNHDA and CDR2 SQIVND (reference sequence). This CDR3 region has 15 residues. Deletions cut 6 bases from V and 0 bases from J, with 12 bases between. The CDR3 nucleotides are TGTGCCAGTAGCTCAGGGGCGACCTCCTACAATGAGCAGTTCTTC. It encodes CASSSGATSYNEQFF.

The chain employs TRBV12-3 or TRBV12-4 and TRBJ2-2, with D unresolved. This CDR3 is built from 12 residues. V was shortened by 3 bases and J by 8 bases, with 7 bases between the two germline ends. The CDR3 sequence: CASSFREGELFF. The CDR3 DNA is TGTGCCAGCAGTTTTAGAGAAGGGGAGCTGTTTTTT.

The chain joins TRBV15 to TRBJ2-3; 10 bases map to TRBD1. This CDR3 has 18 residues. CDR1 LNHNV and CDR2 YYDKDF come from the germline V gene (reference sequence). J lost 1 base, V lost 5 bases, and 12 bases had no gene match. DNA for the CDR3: TGTGCCACCAGCCTTTACGGATTCGGGACAGGGGGCACAGATACGCAGTATTTT. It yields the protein CATSLYGFGTGGTDTQYF.

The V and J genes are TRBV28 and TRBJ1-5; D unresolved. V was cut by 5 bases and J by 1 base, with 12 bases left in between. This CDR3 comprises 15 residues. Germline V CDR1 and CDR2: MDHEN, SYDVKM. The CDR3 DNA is TGTGCCAGCAGTCTATTAGACAACAGCAATCAGCCCCAGCATTTT. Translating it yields CASSLLDNSNQPQHF.

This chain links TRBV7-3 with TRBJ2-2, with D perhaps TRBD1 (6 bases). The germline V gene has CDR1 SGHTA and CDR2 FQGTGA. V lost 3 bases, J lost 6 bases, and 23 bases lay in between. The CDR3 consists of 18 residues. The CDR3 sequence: CASSFSNQGSPIPGELFF. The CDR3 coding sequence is TGTGCCAGCAGCTTTTCAAATCAGGGGTCCCCTATTCCCGGGGAGCTGTTTTTT. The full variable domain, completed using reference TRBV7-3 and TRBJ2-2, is GAGVSQTPSNKVTEKGKYVELRCDPISGHTALYWYRQSLGQGPEFLIYFQGTGAADDSGLPNDRFFAVRPEGSVSTLKIQRTERGDSAVYLCASSFSNQGSPIPGELFFGEGSRLTVL.

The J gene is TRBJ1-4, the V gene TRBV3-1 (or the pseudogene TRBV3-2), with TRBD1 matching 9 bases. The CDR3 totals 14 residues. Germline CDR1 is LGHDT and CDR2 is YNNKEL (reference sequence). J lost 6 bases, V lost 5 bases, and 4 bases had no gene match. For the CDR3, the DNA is TGTGCCAGCAGCACAGGGGGCGGCGATGAAAAACTGTTTTTT. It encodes CASSTGGGDEKLFF.